Below, 29 T cell receptor beta chains from the same sample are listed, as sequenced in a study of cytotoxic CD8 clonotypes in ibrutinib-treated CLL (dated by TCRdb to about 2021). Library preparation used the immunoSEQ multiplex PCR assay. TCRdb stores this immuneACCESS table with in-frame sequences only. Part of the clones is absent; in the studies checked, under half of the shortfall reflects unresolved V genes, and no reason is known for the rest. This sample gives 200,000 to 250,000 clones in total; roughly 65% of them show up just once. The top ten clonotypes cover 5.5% to 6% of the sample. Taken with the paper, the label for time point translates to: about 11 months on ibrutinib. The specimen comprised PBMCs, sampled after 12 months of ibrutinib treatment. Receptors were obtained from a human donor with chronic lymphocytic leukemia.

J is TRBJ2-5 and V is TRBV9, with 13 bases fitting TRBD2. Germline trimming cut 1 base from V and 5 bases from J; bases unmatched to any gene: 11. The CDR3 contains 18 residues. Germline V lookup: CDR1 SGDLS, CDR2 YYNGEE. The CDR3 protein is CASSVSSGGTSGKETQYF. The DNA for the CDR3 is TGTGCCAGCAGCGTAAGTTCAGGGGGGACTAGCGGGAAGGAGACCCAGTACTTC.

The rearrangement uses TRBV28 and TRBJ2-5, with D unclear. CDR1 MDHEN and CDR2 SYDVKM come from the germline V gene. The CDR3 covers 13 residues. Trimming stripped 8 bases from V and 5 bases from J, with 15 bases between. CDR3: CASARPPSETQYF. In DNA form, the CDR3 reads TGTGCCAGCGCTCGTCCGCCAAGCGAGACCCAGTACTTC.

This clone was detected a few times. The rearrangement links TRBV7-7 to TRBJ2-2; perhaps D is TRBD1 or TRBD2 (5 bases each). Germline V gene sequence: CDR1 SSHAT, CDR2 FNYEAQ (reference sequence). V gave up 6 bases and J gave up 2 bases, with 10 bases separating them. The CDR3 contains 14 residues. The CDR3 DNA sequence: TGTGCCAGCAGACGGGACGGAAACACCGGGGAGCTGTTTTTT. This codes for CASRRDGNTGELFF.

CDR3 loop: CASSPIGLAGGLSTDTQYF. Written as DNA, the CDR3 is TGCGCCAGCAGCCCCATCGGACTAGCGGGAGGTCTTAGCACAGATACGCAGTATTTT. The V gene is TRBV5-1, the J gene TRBJ2-3, with 14 bases matching TRBD2. The junction had 10 bases not matched to a gene; V was cut back by 4 bases and J by 0 bases. The CDR3 runs to 19 residues. Germline V gene lookup returns CDR1 SGHRS and CDR2 YFSETQ.

The J gene is TRBJ2-3, the V gene TRBV29-1, with 8 bases fitting TRBD1. Germline loops: CDR1 SQVTM, CDR2 ANQGSEA. The V gene end was trimmed by 6 bases and the J gene end by 4 bases; junction bases not matched to a gene: 6. The CDR3 totals 13 residues. CDR3: CSVDLTGADTQYF. In DNA form, the CDR3 reads TGCAGCGTAGATTTGACAGGGGCAGATACGCAGTATTTT.

This clone has a count of ten or more. The CDR3 sequence: CASSGGSGYGYTF. DNA for the CDR3: TGTGCCAGCAGCGGGGGGTCAGGGTATGGCTACACCTTC. The chain joins TRBV2 to TRBJ1-2, with D perhaps TRBD1 (5 bases). Germline V lookup: CDR1 SNHLY, CDR2 FYNNEI. The ends were cut back, 6 bases at V and 5 bases at J, with 13 bases in the middle. This CDR3 spans 13 amino acids.

The gene calls are TRBV4-3 and TRBJ1-4; D not resolved. Germline loops: CDR1 LGHNA, CDR2 YSLEER. This CDR3 is built from 15 residues. Trimming removed 2 bases from V and 7 bases from J, with 14 bases in between. CDR3 in amino acids: CASSQTTAASEKLFF. The CDR3 DNA reads as TGCGCCAGCAGCCAAACTACAGCGGCTAGTGAAAAACTGTTTTTT.

The chain links TRBV9 to TRBJ2-7; D is ambiguous. The CDR3 covers 13 residues. The V end was cut by 5 bases, the J end by 7 bases, with 16 bases between. Germline values: CDR1 SGDLS, CDR2 YYNGEE. CDR3 sequence (DNA): TGTGCCAGCAGTTTAGAATCAGGCGCGGAGCAGTACTTC. It encodes CASSLESGAEQYF.

In this sample, this clone turned up a few times. The rearrangement joins TRBV6-1 to TRBJ2-7, with D perhaps matching TRBD1 (6 bases). Per the germline V gene, CDR1 is MNHNS and CDR2 is SASEGT. The CDR3 has 13 amino acids. V was shortened by 2 bases and J by 2 bases, with 7 bases between the two germline ends. CDR3 nucleotides: TGTGCCAGCAGTGAACAGGGGACCTACGAGCAGTACTTC. This sequence encodes CASSEQGTYEQYF.

The gene calls are TRBV29-1 and TRBJ2-7; D gene uncertain. V lost 4 bases and J lost 5, with 9 bases in between. The CDR3 contains 11 residues. Germline V CDR1 and CDR2: SQVTM, ANQGSEA. The CDR3 sequence: CSVVVFHEQYF. CDR3 sequence (DNA): TGCAGCGTTGTGGTCTTCCACGAGCAGTACTTC.

The genes are TRBV7-6 and TRBJ1-5, with D possibly matching TRBD1 (6 bases). The germline V gene has CDR1 SGHVS and CDR2 FNYEAQ. Trimming shortened V by 5 bases and J by 2 bases, and 22 bases separated the two germline ends. This CDR3 region has 18 residues. CDR3 coding DNA: TGTGCCAGCAGCCTTACAGGGACTAGGTATGGTGGCAATCAGCCCCAGCATTTT. It specifies CASSLTGTRYGGNQPQHF.

The chain employs TRBV5-1 and TRBJ2-1; TRBD1 agrees at 7 bases. V was clipped by 2 bases and J by 0 bases; unmatched bases: 2. Looked up from germline, CDR1 is SGHRS and CDR2 is YFSETQ. The CDR3 has 15 amino acids. The CDR3 DNA is TGCGCCAGCAGCTTACAGGGGAGCTCCTACAATGAGCAGTTCTTC. Translating gives CASSLQGSSYNEQFF.

Turning to this clone: This may stem from a read error, because a much larger clone lies one nucleotide away. The chain has TRBV7-9 and TRBJ1-3, with D maybe TRBD1 (6 bases). The germline gives CDR1 SEHNR, CDR2 FQNEAQ (reference sequence). The CDR3 is 15 amino acids. The chain's CDR3 is CASSRQEYSGNTTYF. CDR3 DNA sequence: TGTGCCAGCAGCAGACAGGAATACTCTGGAAACACCACATATTTT.

CDR3 in DNA: TGTGCCAGCAGCCCTGGACAGGGGGGTTCCTACGAGCAGTACTTC. The encoded protein is CASSPGQGGSYEQYF. The chain uses TRBV4-2 and TRBJ2-7; 10 positions agree with TRBD1. Unmatched junction bases numbered 4, after V lost 4 bases and J lost 1 base. Germline assignment: CDR1 LGHNA and CDR2 YNFKEQ. The CDR3 length is 15 residues.

V is TRBV7-9 and J is TRBJ1-1; unclear D gene. Deletions cut 0 bases from V and 1 base from J, with 9 bases between. Per germline, CDR1 SEHNR and CDR2 FQNEAQ (reference sequence). The CDR3 extends over 15 amino acids. In nucleotides, the CDR3 is TGTGCCAGCAGCTTAGCAGCGTTCGAGAACACTGAAGCTTTCTTT. Translated, it gives CASSLAAFENTEAFF.

The rearrangement links TRBV29-1 to TRBJ2-2; D may be TRBD1 (6 bases). There are 13 residues in the CDR3. Trimming pared 4 bases from V and 7 bases from J, leaving 13 bases between. Germline V lookup: CDR1 SQVTM, CDR2 ANQGSEA. The CDR3 is CSVGQGIGGELFF. DNA of the CDR3: TGCAGCGTTGGGCAGGGGATCGGCGGGGAGCTGTTTTTT.

Of note for this clone: No conserved phenylalanine or tryptophan is present at the end of the CDR3, so a read error is the likely explanation. The J gene is TRBJ1-5, the V gene TRBV6-5, with TRBD1 identical over 8 bases. The CDR3 consists of 15 residues. After removal of 5 bases from V and 1 base from J, the junction contained 4 bases not matched to a gene. Germline V gene data show CDR1 as MNHEY and CDR2 as SVGAGI. The chain's CDR3 is CASSTTGASNQPQHL. The DNA of the CDR3 is TGTGCCAGCAGTACGACAGGGGCGAGCAATCAGCCCCAGCATCTT.

This rearrangement joins TRBV30 to TRBJ2-2, with a possible D match to TRBD2 (6 bases). The V end lost 2 bases, the J end lost 9 bases, and 16 bases lay between the germline ends. Germline assignment: CDR1 GTSNPN and CDR2 SVGIG (reference sequence). CDR3 size: 14 residues. In nucleotides, the CDR3 is TGTGCCTGGAGTCGGGGGTCAGCACCGCGGGAGCTGTTTTTT. It codes for CAWSRGSAPRELFF.

The chain links TRBV7-3 to TRBJ2-5; D possibly corresponds to TRBD2 (5 bases). V lost 5 bases and J lost 3, with 16 bases in between. CDR3 length: 15 residues. The germline CDR1 and CDR2 sequences are SGHTA and FQGTGA. The chain's CDR3 is CASSPFSGSEETQYF. Here the CDR3 DNA reads TGTGCCAGCAGCCCCTTCAGCGGTTCCGAAGAGACCCAGTACTTC.

The V gene is TRBV28, the J gene TRBJ2-2, with D unresolved. Trimming took 2 bases from V and 5 from J, leaving 6 bases between them. Germline CDR1 is MDHEN and CDR2 is SYDVKM. The CDR3 contains 13 residues. CDR3: CASSLQLTGELFF. The CDR3 coding sequence is TGTGCCAGCAGTTTACAATTGACCGGGGAGCTGTTTTTT.

Here the CDR3 DNA reads TGTGCCAGCAGCTCACAACAGTCCAGGGGTGTCCTGACTTTC. It codes for CASSSQQSRGVLTF. V usage is TRBV5-4 and J usage is TRBJ2-6; TRBD1 is a possible D gene (6 bases). The germline V gene has CDR1 SGHNT and CDR2 YYREEE (reference sequence). CDR3 length equals 14 residues. Trimming took 3 bases from V and 13 from J, leaving 17 bases between them.

This clone appeared many times. In DNA, the CDR3 is TGTGCCAGCAGCTTAGTAGGTACGAACACTGAAGCTTTCTTT. It encodes CASSLVGTNTEAFF. The rearrangement joins TRBV11-3 to TRBJ1-1; D unresolved. The CDR3 is 14 amino acids. Germline lookup yields CDR1 SGHNT and CDR2 YENEEA. V lost 1 base and J 1 base, leaving 7 bases between the germline ends.

This chain joins TRBV4-2 and TRBJ2-2; tentatively, D is TRBD1 or TRBD2 (5 bases each). The germline V gene encodes CDR1 LGHNA and CDR2 YNFKEQ. V was pared by 4 bases and J by 6 bases, with 27 bases between. The CDR3 loop spans 19 amino acids. CDR3 in DNA: TGTGCCAGCAGCCCGGATGCTCCCGGGACCCCGGACCAATCCGGGGAGCTGTTTTTT. Amino acid sequence: CASSPDAPGTPDQSGELFF.

V and J are TRBV14 and TRBJ1-1; no clear D gene. This CDR3 comprises 14 residues. Germline CDR1 SGHDN, CDR2 FVKESK. The V end lost 4 bases, the J end lost 1 base, and 10 bases lay between the germline ends. CDR3 DNA sequence: TGTGCCAGCAGCCCTGGTCGCTGGAACACTGAAGCTTTCTTT. Its translation is CASSPGRWNTEAFF.

This chain joins TRBV5-1 and TRBJ1-2, with no clear D. Germline assignment: CDR1 SGHRS and CDR2 YFSETQ. There are 12 residues in the CDR3. V was pared by 0 bases and J by 4 bases, with 4 bases between. DNA for the CDR3: TGCGCCAGCAGCTTGGAGGGCTATGGCTACACCTTC. This encodes CASSLEGYGYTF.

The V and J genes are TRBV6-1 and TRBJ1-5; D is unresolved. The length of the CDR3 is 15 residues. CDR1 is MNHNS and CDR2 is SASEGT in the germline V gene. The V and J ends lost 3 bases and 1 base respectively, with 10 bases between them. The DNA for the CDR3 is TGTGCCAGCAGTGATACTTGGTCCAGCAATCAGCCCCAGCATTTT. Protein sequence: CASSDTWSSNQPQHF.

The chain joins TRBV30 to TRBJ1-2; weak D call: TRBD1 (5 bases). Germline assignment: CDR1 GTSNPN and CDR2 SVGIG (reference sequence). V lost 4 bases, J lost 6 bases, and 21 bases lay in between. This CDR3 contains 15 residues. The CDR3 sequence is CAWNPRWALRDGYTF. The CDR3 nucleotides read TGTGCCTGGAACCCACGGTGGGCCCTCAGGGATGGCTACACCTTC.

The V and J genes are TRBV7-2 and TRBJ1-4; D is unresolved. Trimming removed 3 bases at V and 3 bases at J, with 2 bases between. This CDR3 spans 12 amino acids. CDR1 is SGHTA, CDR2 FQGNSA, per germline. The CDR3 DNA is TGTGCCAGCAGCTTCTCTAATGAAAAACTGTTTTTT. Amino acid sequence: CASSFSNEKLFF.

The V gene is TRBV10-2, the J gene TRBJ2-2; D not resolved. Looked up from germline, CDR1 is WSHSY and CDR2 is SAAADI. The V end lost 8 bases, the J end lost 7 bases, and 17 bases lay between the germline ends. The CDR3 runs to 14 residues. The chain's CDR3 is CASSRLGIGGELFF. CDR3 nucleotides: TGCGCCAGCTCCCGGTTGGGTATTGGCGGGGAGCTGTTTTTT.